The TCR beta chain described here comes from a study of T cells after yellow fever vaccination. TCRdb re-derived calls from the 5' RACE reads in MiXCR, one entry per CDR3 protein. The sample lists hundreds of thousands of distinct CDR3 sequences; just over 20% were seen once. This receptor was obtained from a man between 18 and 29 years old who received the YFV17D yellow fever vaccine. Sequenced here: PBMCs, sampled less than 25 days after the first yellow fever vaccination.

CDR3 in amino acids: CASSSWGADEKLFF. In nucleotides, the CDR3 is TGTGCCAGCAGCTCGTGGGGGGCAGATGAAAAACTGTTTTTT. The V call is TRBV7-2, the J call TRBJ1-4; D might be TRBD1 (6 bases). From germline, CDR1 is SGHTA and CDR2 FQGNSA. Trimming removed 4 bases from V and 6 bases from J, with 12 bases in between. There are 14 residues in the CDR3.